Listed below are T cell receptor beta chains from one sample, sequenced in a study of T-cell memory formation after mild COVID-19. TCRdb called the 5' RACE reads again in MiXCR, with one record for every CDR3 protein. The sample records about 84,000 distinct CDR3 sequences, approximately 14% being singletons. The sample taken for sequencing was PBMCs or a T cell subset sorted from them (not recorded which). The origin of the receptors is an adult woman who had mild COVID-19 (a few samples of this study predate the infection). Cell type and time point are not known. CDR3s include the opening cysteine and the closing phenylalanine or tryptophan.

>TRBV2
CASSDARGTGELFF
>TRBV20-1
CSANGQVGSYEQYF
>TRBV7-2
CASSQPLAGGSNEQFF
>TRBV6-6
CASTTLTNSNQPQHF
>TRBV6-5
CASSFLQGYEQYF
>TRBV9
CASSVQGNYGYTF
>TRBV5-1
CASSLAGGALNEQFF
>TRBV27
CASSSDRAGYEQYF
>TRBV7-9
CASSLGGGVPSANYGYTF
>TRBV9
CASSPGTANIQYF
>TRBV7-9
CASSIGQGLYQETQYF
>TRBV4-1
CASSQFDRGPLSYEQYF
>TRBV6-2/TRBV6-3
CASSFIDAYEQYF
>TRBV7-3
CASSPTGFRETQYF
>TRBV12-3/TRBV12-4
CASSGLPGSYEQYF
>TRBV10-3
CAIMGSGSSYEQYF
>TRBV7-8
CASTPVGGDYGYTF
>TRBV11-2
CASSLGMNTGELFF
>TRBV3-1
CASSRALTGVPEQFF
>TRBV11-2
CASSPLGTRTYEQYF
>TRBV12-3/TRBV12-4
CASSTRTSGRTYEQYF
>TRBV29-1
CSVVAGSSYEQYF
>TRBV5-1
CASNTDPRLETQYF
>TRBV4-3
CASSPGRGSYEQYF
>TRBV19
CASSIHVELAADTQYF
>TRBV25-1
CASSDWSTSTDTQYF
>TRBV5-1
CASSLEGGYGYTF
>TRBV6-6
CASSYTITAGWEQYF
>TRBV6-4
CASSEGDDNEQFF
>TRBV5-1
CASSPGQGPNTEAFF